The rows below give T cell receptor beta chains drawn from one sample of a study of blood T cell repertoires in COVID-19. Clones were sequenced by immunoSEQ multiplex PCR, and TCRdb holds only the in-frame ones, with some missing. The sample comprises about 250,000 clones, 75% to 85% of which are singletons, and approximately 5.1% rests with the top ten. The specimen was peripheral blood. The receptors here all came from a middle-aged man with active or convalescent COVID-19. CDR3s include the opening cysteine and the closing phenylalanine or tryptophan. The order of the fields is clone size, J gene, D gene, V gene, CDR3 protein, CDR3 DNA. The D gene is left open where the match is weak. Clone size, where shown, is once, few, many, or a class for clones that have expanded.

clone size: -
J gene: TRBJ1-1
D gene: TRBD1
V gene: TRBV5-1
CDR3 protein: CASSHPRGTGGAKAMNTEAFF
CDR3 DNA: TGCGCCAGCAGCCACCCCCGGGGGACAGGGGGAGCCAAAGCTATGAACACTGAAGCTTTCTTT

clone size: -
J gene: TRBJ1-2
D gene: -
V gene: TRBV24-1
CDR3 protein: CATSDTPKHNYGYTF
CDR3 DNA: TGTGCCACCAGTGATACCCCTAAGCATAACTATGGCTACACCTTC

clone size: few
J gene: TRBJ1-4
D gene: -
V gene: TRBV10-3
CDR3 protein: CAISGDRTEKLFF
CDR3 DNA: TGTGCCATCAGTGGAGACAGGACGGAAAAACTGTTTTTT

clone size: -
J gene: TRBJ1-5
D gene: -
V gene: TRBV7-2
CDR3 protein: CASSLLGSEGQPQHF
CDR3 DNA: TGTGCCAGCAGCTTATTGGGGAGCGAGGGTCAGCCCCAGCATTTT

clone size: once
J gene: TRBJ1-5
D gene: -
V gene: TRBV28
CDR3 protein: CASSLTNQPQHF
CDR3 DNA: TGTGCCAGCAGTTTAACTAATCAGCCCCAGCATTTT

clone size: -
J gene: TRBJ2-1
D gene: TRBD2
V gene: TRBV14
CDR3 protein: CASSHRLAGDNEQFF
CDR3 DNA: TGTGCCAGCAGCCATCGACTAGCGGGAGACAATGAGCAGTTCTTC

clone size: -
J gene: TRBJ2-3
D gene: TRBD2
V gene: TRBV5-4
CDR3 protein: CASSDRLADTDTQYF
CDR3 DNA: TGTGCCAGCAGCGATAGACTAGCGGACACAGATACGCAGTATTTT

clone size: -
J gene: TRBJ1-5
D gene: TRBD1
V gene: TRBV6-1
CDR3 protein: CASHDRGNQPQHF
CDR3 DNA: TGTGCCAGCCATGACAGGGGCAATCAGCCCCAGCATTTT

clone size: once
J gene: TRBJ2-3
D gene: TRBD2
V gene: TRBV5-1
CDR3 protein: CASSLGTSGRVADTQYF
CDR3 DNA: TGCGCCAGCAGCTTGGGGACTAGCGGGAGGGTTGCAGATACGCAGTATTTT

clone size: few
J gene: TRBJ1-5
D gene: TRBD1
V gene: TRBV6-5
CDR3 protein: CASRQGWSNQPQHF
CDR3 DNA: TGTGCCAGCAGACAGGGGTGGAGCAATCAGCCCCAGCATTTT

clone size: few
J gene: TRBJ2-7
D gene: TRBD2
V gene: TRBV12-5
CDR3 protein: CASGLVTGGFGFGSGRPGEQYF
CDR3 DNA: TGTGCTAGTGGTTTGGTGACCGGGGGGTTTGGGTTTGGTAGCGGGAGACCTGGCGAGCAGTACTTC

clone size: -
J gene: TRBJ1-5
D gene: TRBD1
V gene: TRBV28
CDR3 protein: CASSTTRDRGFINQPQHF
CDR3 DNA: TGTGCCAGCAGCACCACCCGGGACAGGGGGTTTATTAATCAGCCCCAGCATTTT

clone size: -
J gene: TRBJ2-5
D gene: -
V gene: TRBV11-2
CDR3 protein: CASSFGGAETQYF
CDR3 DNA: TGTGCCAGCAGCTTCGGAGGGGCGGAGACCCAGTACTTC

clone size: -
J gene: TRBJ2-2
D gene: TRBD1
V gene: TRBV28
CDR3 protein: CASRTGGANTGELFF
CDR3 DNA: TGTGCCAGCAGAACAGGGGGAGCGAACACCGGGGAGCTGTTTTTT

clone size: -
J gene: TRBJ2-1
D gene: -
V gene: TRBV7-9
CDR3 protein: CASVQGWGSEDNEQFF
CDR3 DNA: TGTGCCAGCGTTCAGGGTTGGGGCTCTGAGGACAATGAGCAGTTCTTC

clone size: -
J gene: TRBJ1-1
D gene: -
V gene: TRBV6-5
CDR3 protein: CASRRAPGGDTEAFF
CDR3 DNA: TGTGCCAGCCGCCGCGCCCCCGGGGGGGACACTGAAGCTTTCTTT

clone size: -
J gene: TRBJ2-7
D gene: TRBD2
V gene: TRBV27
CDR3 protein: CASSLSTQRGGRMGKQYF
CDR3 DNA: TGTGCCAGCAGTTTATCGACCCAGCGGGGCGGACGAATGGGGAAGCAGTACTTC

clone size: once
J gene: TRBJ2-3
D gene: TRBD2
V gene: TRBV4-1
CDR3 protein: CASSPAGAGDTQYF
CDR3 DNA: TGCGCCAGCAGCCCAGCGGGAGCTGGGGATACGCAGTATTTT

clone size: -
J gene: TRBJ2-7
D gene: -
V gene: TRBV5-1
CDR3 protein: CASSLGGTREEQYF
CDR3 DNA: TGCGCCAGCAGCTTGGGGGGTACCCGGGAAGAGCAGTACTTC

clone size: -
J gene: TRBJ2-7
D gene: TRBD1
V gene: TRBV5-1
CDR3 protein: CASSTGQGANEQYF
CDR3 DNA: TGCGCCAGCAGCACTGGACAGGGCGCTAATGAGCAGTACTTC

clone size: once
J gene: TRBJ2-1
D gene: TRBD2
V gene: TRBV11-2
CDR3 protein: CASSAHFGQTGTRYQFF
CDR3 DNA: TGTGCCAGCAGCGCGCACTTCGGACAGACCGGGACTAGATATCAGTTCTTC

clone size: -
J gene: TRBJ2-1
D gene: TRBD1
V gene: TRBV9
CDR3 protein: CASSVQGAENNEQFF
CDR3 DNA: TGTGCCAGCAGCGTGCAGGGGGCGGAGAACAATGAGCAGTTCTTC

clone size: -
J gene: TRBJ1-6
D gene: -
V gene: TRBV5-1
CDR3 protein: CASSLLAAGEGSPLHF
CDR3 DNA: TGCGCCAGCAGCTTGCTTGCGGCGGGGGAAGGTTCACCCCTCCACTTT

clone size: -
J gene: TRBJ2-5
D gene: TRBD2
V gene: TRBV6-6
CDR3 protein: CASSPSAGGREETQYF
CDR3 DNA: TGTGCCAGCAGCCCTAGTGCGGGAGGAAGGGAAGAGACCCAGTACTTC

clone size: -
J gene: TRBJ1-5
D gene: -
V gene: TRBV9
CDR3 protein: CASSASGGAQPQHF
CDR3 DNA: TGTGCCAGCAGCGCTTCGGGGGGGGCTCAGCCCCAGCATTTT

clone size: -
J gene: TRBJ1-6
D gene: TRBD1
V gene: TRBV27
CDR3 protein: CASSLAGQTYNSPLHF
CDR3 DNA: TGTGCCAGCAGTTTGGCGGGACAGACCTATAATTCACCCCTCCACTTT

clone size: -
J gene: TRBJ2-6
D gene: -
V gene: TRBV28
CDR3 protein: CASNLGGSGANVLTF
CDR3 DNA: TGTGCCAGCAACCTAGGTGGCTCTGGGGCCAACGTCCTGACTTTC

clone size: -
J gene: TRBJ2-7
D gene: -
V gene: TRBV6-5
CDR3 protein: CASSYTAGTTNEQYF
CDR3 DNA: TGTGCCAGCAGTTACACGGCGGGCACTACGAACGAGCAGTACTTC

clone size: -
J gene: TRBJ2-2
D gene: -
V gene: TRBV27
CDR3 protein: CASSRIPRTGELFF
CDR3 DNA: TGTGCCAGCAGTAGAATACCTAGAACAGGGGAGCTGTTTTTT

clone size: once
J gene: TRBJ2-6
D gene: TRBD1
V gene: TRBV10-2
CDR3 protein: CATKTGDAGANVLTF
CDR3 DNA: TGCGCCACCAAGACAGGGGATGCTGGGGCCAACGTCCTGACTTTC

clone size: few
J gene: TRBJ1-5
D gene: -
V gene: TRBV7-9
CDR3 protein: CASSSSGGPQHF
CDR3 DNA: TGTGCCAGCAGCTCGTCCGGGGGGCCCCAGCATTTT

clone size: -
J gene: TRBJ2-7
D gene: TRBD2
V gene: TRBV7-3
CDR3 protein: CASSLMPGGDHEQYF
CDR3 DNA: TGTGCCAGCAGCTTAATGCCGGGAGGGGACCACGAGCAGTACTTC

clone size: -
J gene: TRBJ1-4
D gene: TRBD1
V gene: TRBV19
CDR3 protein: CASSITGGGVREKLFF
CDR3 DNA: TGTGCCAGTAGCATCACAGGGGGCGGGGTTCGTGAAAAACTGTTTTTT

clone size: -
J gene: TRBJ2-7
D gene: -
V gene: TRBV6-5
CDR3 protein: CASSYGARSTYEQYF
CDR3 DNA: TGTGCCAGCAGTTACGGGGCCAGGTCCACCTACGAGCAGTACTTC

clone size: -
J gene: TRBJ2-1
D gene: TRBD1
V gene: TRBV6-2/TRBV6-3
CDR3 protein: CASSYSPGTGAYNEQFF
CDR3 DNA: TGTGCCAGCAGTTATAGCCCCGGGACAGGGGCCTACAATGAGCAGTTCTTC

clone size: -
J gene: TRBJ1-2
D gene: -
V gene: TRBV6-4
CDR3 protein: CASSDGSGGLNGYTF
CDR3 DNA: TGTGCCAGCAGTGACGGCAGCGGGGGGCTAAATGGCTACACCTTC

clone size: -
J gene: TRBJ1-1
D gene: -
V gene: TRBV3-1/TRBV3-2
CDR3 protein: CASSQGWTANTEAFF
CDR3 DNA: TGTGCCAGCAGCCAAGGTTGGACAGCAAACACTGAAGCTTTCTTT

clone size: -
J gene: TRBJ1-1
D gene: TRBD1
V gene: TRBV19
CDR3 protein: CASSSGLGQGPEAFF
CDR3 DNA: TGTGCCAGTAGTAGCGGGTTGGGACAGGGCCCTGAAGCTTTCTTT

clone size: -
J gene: TRBJ1-5
D gene: -
V gene: TRBV28
CDR3 protein: CASYMTGYSNQPQHF
CDR3 DNA: TGTGCCAGCTATATGACAGGTTATAGCAATCAGCCCCAGCATTTT

clone size: -
J gene: TRBJ1-1
D gene: -
V gene: TRBV3-1/TRBV3-2
CDR3 protein: CASSQDRAAFF
CDR3 DNA: TGTGCCAGCAGCCAAGATCGAGCCGCTTTCTTT

clone size: -
J gene: TRBJ2-7
D gene: -
V gene: TRBV5-6
CDR3 protein: CASSLFYKDYSYEQYF
CDR3 DNA: TGTGCCAGCAGCTTGTTCTACAAGGACTACTCCTACGAGCAGTACTTC

clone size: -
J gene: TRBJ1-1
D gene: TRBD1
V gene: TRBV7-9
CDR3 protein: CASRHSGGMNTEAFF
CDR3 DNA: TGTGCCAGCAGACACTCAGGGGGGATGAACACTGAAGCTTTCTTT

clone size: -
J gene: TRBJ2-2
D gene: -
V gene: TRBV4-1
CDR3 protein: CASSRNREPIIGGELFF
CDR3 DNA: TGCGCCAGCAGCCGCAACCGGGAGCCCATCATAGGCGGGGAGCTGTTTTTT

clone size: -
J gene: TRBJ1-1
D gene: TRBD1
V gene: TRBV2
CDR3 protein: CASSEQGAAEAFF
CDR3 DNA: TGTGCCAGCAGTGAACAGGGGGCAGCTGAAGCTTTCTTT

clone size: -
J gene: TRBJ1-2
D gene: TRBD1
V gene: TRBV20-1
CDR3 protein: CSASTGQGARIEGGYTF
CDR3 DNA: TGCAGTGCTAGTACAGGACAGGGGGCGAGAATCGAGGGTGGCTACACCTTC

clone size: -
J gene: TRBJ1-5
D gene: TRBD1
V gene: TRBV5-5
CDR3 protein: CASSEGGQGRPYSNQPQHF
CDR3 DNA: TGTGCCAGCAGCGAAGGCGGACAGGGTAGGCCTTATAGCAATCAGCCCCAGCATTTT